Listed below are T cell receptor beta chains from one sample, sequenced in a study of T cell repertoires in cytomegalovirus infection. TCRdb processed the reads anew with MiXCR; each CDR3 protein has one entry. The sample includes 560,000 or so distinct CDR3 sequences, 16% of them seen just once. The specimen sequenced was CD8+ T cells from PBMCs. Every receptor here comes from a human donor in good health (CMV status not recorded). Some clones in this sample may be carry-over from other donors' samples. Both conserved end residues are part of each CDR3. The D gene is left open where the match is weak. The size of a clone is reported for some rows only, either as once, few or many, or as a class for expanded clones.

TGCGCCAGCAGCACAAGACAGCAAGAGACCCAGTACTTC CASSTRQQETQYF TRBJ2-5 TRBV5-1 NA NA 13
TGTGCCAGCAGCCCCCCCGGGGACCCCCGGGAAGCTTTCTTT CASSPPGDPREAFF TRBJ1-1 TRBV7-9 NA NA 14
TGTGCCAGCAGCCCAGGACTAGCGGGAGCGGGCTCCTACAATGAGCAGTTCTTC CASSPGLAGAGSYNEQFF TRBJ2-1 TRBV13 TRBD2 many 18
TGTGCCAGCACTTGGGGGGGGGATGGGACAGATACGCAGTATTTT CASTWGGDGTDTQYF TRBJ2-3 TRBV7-8 TRBD2 many 15
TGTGCCAGCAGTTTAATGCTGAGCTCTGGAAACACCATATATTTT CASSLMLSSGNTIYF TRBJ1-3 TRBV28 NA few 15
TGTGCCAGCAGCTTGGACGGAGCGGGGCAGACCTACGAGCAGTACTTC CASSLDGAGQTYEQYF TRBJ2-7 TRBV5-6 TRBD2 few 16
TGTGCCAGCAGCCAAGAGAGCGGGGACTACACCGGGGAGCTGTTTTTT CASSQESGDYTGELFF TRBJ2-2 TRBV4-2 TRBD2 NA 16
TGTGCCAGTAGTCGCCAGGAAAAGAACACTGAAGCTTTCTTT CASSRQEKNTEAFF TRBJ1-1 TRBV19 NA many 14
TGTGCCAGCCGTCGTCTCTACGAGCAGTACTTC CASRRLYEQYF TRBJ2-7 TRBV2 NA NA 11
TGTGCCAGCAGTGAGGGGTCGCATAGCAATCAGCCCCAGCATTTT CASSEGSHSNQPQHF TRBJ1-5 TRBV25-1 NA few 15
TGCAGCGTTTCCCGGGACATTCGAGAAAAACTGTTTTTT CSVSRDIREKLFF TRBJ1-4 TRBV29-1 NA NA 13
TGTGCCAGCAGCCCAAACTACGTTCAGTACTTC CASSPNYVQYF TRBJ2-7 TRBV7-2 NA NA 11
TGTGCCACCAGCAGAGTTGCTAGCGGGCGAAGCTCCTACAATGAGCAGTTCTTC CATSRVASGRSSYNEQFF TRBJ2-1 TRBV15 TRBD2 few 18
TGCGCCCTAGGCCTTACTAGCGGGGGGGCTGAAGAGACCCAGTACTTC CALGLTSGGAEETQYF TRBJ2-5 TRBV5-1 TRBD2 once 16
TGTGCCAGCCGACGTGGTAGCGGGAAGTCAGATACGCAGTATTTT CASRRGSGKSDTQYF TRBJ2-3 TRBV7-9 TRBD2 NA 15
TGTGCCAGCAATCAGGGCCCCTCTGGAAACACCATATATTTT CASNQGPSGNTIYF TRBJ1-3 TRBV2 NA NA 14
TGTGCCAGCAGACCGGGACCGGGGGGCACTGAAGCTTTCTTT CASRPGPGGTEAFF TRBJ1-1 TRBV12-3/TRBV12-4 NA many 14
TGTGCCAGCTCATACAGGGGGCGCTTTCAAGATACGCAGTATTTT CASSYRGRFQDTQYF TRBJ2-3 TRBV27 TRBD1 NA 15
TGCGCCAGCAGTCAATCGTCGGGCAGAACAAACACTGAAGCTTTCTTT CASSQSSGRTNTEAFF TRBJ1-1 TRBV23-1 NA NA 16
TGTGCCAGCATCAGCGGCTACACCTTC CASISGYTF TRBJ1-2 TRBV2 NA few 9
TGTGCCAGCAGTTTGGCTTCGGGAGGGAGCTACGAGCAGTACTTC CASSLASGGSYEQYF TRBJ2-7 TRBV27 TRBD2 NA 15
TGTGCCAGCATTAAAATGACAGGGGGCCCCAATGAGCAGTTCTTC CASIKMTGGPNEQFF TRBJ2-1 TRBV27 TRBD1 few 15
TGTGCCAGCAGCACCCTAAGTGGTGGGACAGATACGCAGTATTTT CASSTLSGGTDTQYF TRBJ2-3 TRBV7-9 NA many 15
TGTGCCAGCAGCTTCCGACTAGCGGGAGAACAATTCAATGAGCAGTTCTTC CASSFRLAGEQFNEQFF TRBJ2-1 TRBV9 TRBD2 many 17
TGTGCTACCTCGACAGGGGCAGGAGCTACTGACACTGAAGCTTTCTTT CATSTGAGATDTEAFF TRBJ1-1 TRBV12-5 TRBD1 many 16
TGCAGCGTGGGGTCCGGCGGGGGGCGCAAAGAGACCCAGTACTTC CSVGSGGGRKETQYF TRBJ2-5 TRBV29-1 TRBD2 NA 15
TGTGCCAGCAGCGCGACCGGGACGGATGATTCACCCCTCCACTTT CASSATGTDDSPLHF TRBJ1-6 TRBV9 NA few 15
TGTGCCAGCAGTCCCGGCGTTAGCGGGAACTCCTACAATGAGCAGTTCTTC CASSPGVSGNSYNEQFF TRBJ2-1 TRBV28 TRBD2 NA 17
TGTGCCACCAGTGATTTGAGGGCAGGGGAGATTCATGAGCAGTTCTTC CATSDLRAGEIHEQFF TRBJ2-1 TRBV24-1 NA many 16
TGTGCCAGTAAGATGTATGAGCCGGACAATGAGCAGTTCTTC CASKMYEPDNEQFF TRBJ2-1 TRBV19 NA few 14
TGCAGTGCGGAACAGGGAGATTACGAGCAGTACTTC CSAEQGDYEQYF TRBJ2-7 TRBV20-1 NA few 12
TGTGCCATCACCGCGGGACAGGGGGCGTACGAGCAGTACTTC CAITAGQGAYEQYF TRBJ2-7 TRBV10-3 TRBD1 NA 14
TGTGCCAGCAGCTCCAGCGGAATCGAGCAGTACTTC CASSSSGIEQYF TRBJ2-7 TRBV7-9 NA many 12
TGTGCCACCAGTGATCTAGACCCGACTAGCCGGGGCACAGATACGCAGTATTTT CATSDLDPTSRGTDTQYF TRBJ2-3 TRBV24-1 TRBD2 few 18
TGTGCCAGCAGCGTAGGGTGGCGGCAGGGGGATAACATTCAGTACTTC CASSVGWRQGDNIQYF TRBJ2-4 TRBV9 TRBD1 NA 16
TGTGCCAGCAGCCTCCCGGGGACAAGGTCCTCCCGCTACTATGGCTACACCTTC CASSLPGTRSSRYYGYTF TRBJ1-2 TRBV7-6 NA NA 18
TGTGCCAGCGAAGAGGGGGGGAAAATTGTCTTC CASEEGGKIVF TRBJ1-2 TRBV9 NA few 11
TGTGCCAGCAGGGGGACAGGGGGGAAAAACATTCAGTACTTC CASRGTGGKNIQYF TRBJ2-4 TRBV6-5 TRBD1 NA 14
TGTGCCAGCAGCCACAGTTCCCCCTACGAGCAGTACTTC CASSHSSPYEQYF TRBJ2-7 TRBV6-6 NA few 13
TGTGCCACCAGTGATTTTGTGAGGACGCAATCCTACGAGCAGTACTTC CATSDFVRTQSYEQYF TRBJ2-7 TRBV24-1 NA NA 16
TGTGCCAGCACTTGGGGACCGCAGAACACTGAAGCTTTCTTT CASTWGPQNTEAFF TRBJ1-1 TRBV6-6 NA NA 14
TGTGCCAGCAGCCGTGGGACTAGCGGGCCCAAAGGCACTTCCAGGGAGACCCAGTACTTC CASSRGTSGPKGTSRETQYF TRBJ2-5 TRBV5-4 TRBD2 many 20
TGTGCCAGCAGCTTAATGGGTAGGAATGAGCAGTTCTTC CASSLMGRNEQFF TRBJ2-1 TRBV7-3 NA NA 13
TGTGCCAGCAGTTTAGCGAAGAGCTCCTACAATGAGCAGTTCTTC CASSLAKSSYNEQFF TRBJ2-1 TRBV27 NA few 15
TGTGCTAGTGGTCCCACCCGACAGGGGAGGGGAAACACCATATATTTT CASGPTRQGRGNTIYF TRBJ1-3 TRBV12-5 TRBD1 many 16
TGTGCCAGCAGTTTAAGGTCACCTCCAAACACCGGGGAGCTGTTTTTT CASSLRSPPNTGELFF TRBJ2-2 TRBV27 NA NA 16
TGTGCCAGCAGTTACGGAGGAGGGGGCAGCGCTTTCTTT CASSYGGGGSAFF TRBJ1-1 TRBV6-6 TRBD1 many 13
TGTGCCAGCAGCTCCTCAACAGGGGACTATGGCTACACCTTC CASSSSTGDYGYTF TRBJ1-2 TRBV28 TRBD1 NA 14
TGTGCCAGCAGTTACCGGGACAGCGGGGGGTTGGATACGCAGTATTTT CASSYRDSGGLDTQYF TRBJ2-3 TRBV6-5 TRBD2 NA 16
TGTGCCAGCAGCTTAGACGGGCCCTGGCGGCCCATCACAGATACGCAGTATTTT CASSLDGPWRPITDTQYF TRBJ2-3 TRBV7-8 NA many 18
TGTGCCAGCGAAGGACTGATACAGGGGGCACGTCGTAATGAAAAACTGTTTTTT CASEGLIQGARRNEKLFF TRBJ1-4 TRBV25-1 TRBD1 many 18
TGTGCCAGCAGTTACTCACGCAGCAACACTGAAGCTTTCTTT CASSYSRSNTEAFF TRBJ1-1 TRBV6-5 NA many 14
TGTGCCAGCAGCCAAAAGGCCGGGGAGCTGTTTTTT CASSQKAGELFF TRBJ2-2 TRBV4-2 NA few 12
TGCGCCAGCAGCCAAGGTTCTATGGGGTCCTACGAGCAGTACTTC CASSQGSMGSYEQYF TRBJ2-7 TRBV4-1 NA many 15
TGTGCCAGCAGCCATTGGACGCAGGCACACAATGAGCAGTTCTTC CASSHWTQAHNEQFF TRBJ2-1 TRBV14 NA many 15
TGTGCCAGCAGTGAGGGTCGACCCTATGGCTACACCTTC CASSEGRPYGYTF TRBJ1-2 TRBV6-1 NA many 13
TGTGCCAGCAGCCAGGGGACATCCCTGCGAAACACCATATATTTT CASSQGTSLRNTIYF TRBJ1-3 TRBV14 NA few 15
TGTGCCAGCAGTCGGGACAGCTTTTATAATTCACCCCTCCACTTT CASSRDSFYNSPLHF TRBJ1-6 TRBV6-4 TRBD1 many 15
TGTGCCAGCAGCTCAAAGTTGGGACTAGCGCGGCTCTCCTACAATGAGCAGTTCTTC CASSSKLGLARLSYNEQFF TRBJ2-1 TRBV5-4 TRBD2 NA 19
TGTGCCAGCTCTCTGACAGGGGGCGAGGGGCAGCCCCAGCATTTT CASSLTGGEGQPQHF TRBJ1-5 TRBV27 TRBD1 many 15